The 3 T cell receptor beta chains given below trace back to one sample, sequenced in a study of blood T cell repertoires in COVID-19. Profiled with immunoSEQ multiplex PCR; TCRdb holds only in-frame clones, not every one. This sample carries 130,000 or so clones, about 86% of them seen once, and the ten largest clones take under 9.5%. Sequenced: PBMCs or T cells enriched from blood (not recorded which). Source of these receptors: a man aged 50-59 years who had recovered from COVID-19.

The chain carries TRBV28 and TRBJ1-6, with D perhaps matching TRBD1 (5 bases). Per the germline V gene, CDR1 is MDHEN and CDR2 is SYDVKM. This CDR3 has 13 residues. V lost 3 bases, J lost 10 bases, and 10 bases lay in between. The CDR3 bases are TGTGCCAGCAGTTTCGCAGGGAACTCACCCCTCCACTTT. Translation gives CASSFAGNSPLHF.

This chain links TRBV6-2 or TRBV6-3 with TRBJ1-1; D gene ambiguous. Deletions cut 5 bases from V and 7 bases from J, with 11 bases between. This CDR3 spans 12 amino acids. In germline, CDR1 is MNHEY, CDR2 SVGEGT. The CDR3 region has the DNA TGTGCCAGCAGTCTCGTTGGGAGTGAAGCTTTCTTT. This codes for CASSLVGSEAFF.

This sequence joins TRBV7-9 and TRBJ1-4; possible D gene TRBD1, 5 bases. The CDR3 is 16 residues long. Germline CDR1 reads SEHNR; CDR2 reads FQNEAQ (reference sequence). Trimming cost V 5 bases and J 0 bases, with 13 bases left between them. Here the CDR3 DNA reads TGTGCCAGCAGCGCCCAACTCAGGGCAACTAATGAAAAACTGTTTTTT. Encoded protein: CASSAQLRATNEKLFF.